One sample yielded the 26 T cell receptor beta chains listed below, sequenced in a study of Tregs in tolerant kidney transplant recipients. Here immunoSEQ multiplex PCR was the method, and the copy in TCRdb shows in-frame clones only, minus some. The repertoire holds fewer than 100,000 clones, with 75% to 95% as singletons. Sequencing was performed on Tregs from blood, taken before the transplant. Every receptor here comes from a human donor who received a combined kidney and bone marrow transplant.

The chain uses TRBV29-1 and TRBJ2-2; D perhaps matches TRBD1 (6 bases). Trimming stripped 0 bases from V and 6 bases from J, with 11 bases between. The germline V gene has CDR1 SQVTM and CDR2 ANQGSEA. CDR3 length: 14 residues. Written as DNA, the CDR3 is TGCAGCGTTGAAGAACAGGGAAAACCCGGGGAGCTGTTTTTT. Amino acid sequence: CSVEEQGKPGELFF.

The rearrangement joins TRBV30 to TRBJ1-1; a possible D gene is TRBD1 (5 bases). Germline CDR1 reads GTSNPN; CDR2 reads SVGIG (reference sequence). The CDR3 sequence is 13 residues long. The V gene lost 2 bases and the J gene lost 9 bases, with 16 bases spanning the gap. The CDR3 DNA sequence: TGTGCCTGGAGTATAATCGACAGATCTCAAGCTTTCTTT. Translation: CAWSIIDRSQAFF.

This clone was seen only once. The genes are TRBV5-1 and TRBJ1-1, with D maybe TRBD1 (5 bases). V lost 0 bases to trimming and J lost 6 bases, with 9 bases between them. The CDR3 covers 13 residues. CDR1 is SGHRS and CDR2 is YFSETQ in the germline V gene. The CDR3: CASSLEWGAEAFF. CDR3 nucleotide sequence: TGCGCCAGCAGCTTGGAATGGGGGGCTGAAGCTTTCTTT.

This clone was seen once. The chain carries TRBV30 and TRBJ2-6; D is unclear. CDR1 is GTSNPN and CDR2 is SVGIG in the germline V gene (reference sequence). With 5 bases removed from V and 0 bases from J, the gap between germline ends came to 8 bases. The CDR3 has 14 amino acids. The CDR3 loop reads CAWDGSSGANVLTF. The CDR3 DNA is TGTGCCTGGGATGGCAGCTCTGGGGCCAACGTCCTGACTTTC.

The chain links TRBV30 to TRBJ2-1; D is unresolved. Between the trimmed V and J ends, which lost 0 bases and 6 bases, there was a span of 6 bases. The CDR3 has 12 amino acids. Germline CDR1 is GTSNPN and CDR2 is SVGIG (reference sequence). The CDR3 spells CAWSVWGNEQFF. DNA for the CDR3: TGTGCCTGGAGTGTATGGGGCAATGAGCAGTTCTTC.

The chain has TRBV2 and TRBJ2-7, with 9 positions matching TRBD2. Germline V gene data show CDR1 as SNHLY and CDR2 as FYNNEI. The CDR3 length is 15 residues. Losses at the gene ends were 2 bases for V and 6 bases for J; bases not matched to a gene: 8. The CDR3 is CASSELASGILEQYF. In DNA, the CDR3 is TGTGCCAGCAGTGAATTGGCTAGCGGGATTCTCGAGCAGTACTTC.

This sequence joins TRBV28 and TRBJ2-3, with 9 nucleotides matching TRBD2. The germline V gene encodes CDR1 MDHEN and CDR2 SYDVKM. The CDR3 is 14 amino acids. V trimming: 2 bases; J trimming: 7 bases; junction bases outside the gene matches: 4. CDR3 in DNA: TGTGCCAGCAGTTTAGGGACTAGCCCACATACGCAGTATTTT. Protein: CASSLGTSPHTQYF. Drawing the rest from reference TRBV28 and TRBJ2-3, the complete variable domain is DVKVTQSSRYLVKRTGEKVFLECVQDMDHENMFWYRQDPGLGLRLIYFSYDVKMKEKGDIPEGYSVSREKKERFSLILESASTNQTSMYLCASSLGTSPHTQYFGPGTRLTVL.

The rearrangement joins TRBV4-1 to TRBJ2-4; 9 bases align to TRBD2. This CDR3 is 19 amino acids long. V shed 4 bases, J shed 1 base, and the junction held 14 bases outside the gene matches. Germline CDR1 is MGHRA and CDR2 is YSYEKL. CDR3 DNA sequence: TGCGCCAGCAGCCCAGCAGGGGGTGTAAGCGGGAGGGCCAAAAACATTCAGTACTTC. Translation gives CASSPAGGVSGRAKNIQYF.

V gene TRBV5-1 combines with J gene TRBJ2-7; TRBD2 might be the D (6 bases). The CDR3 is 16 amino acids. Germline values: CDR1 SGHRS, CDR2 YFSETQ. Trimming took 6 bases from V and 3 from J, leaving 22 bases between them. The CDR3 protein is CASTASMGGSGYEQYF. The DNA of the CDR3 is TGCGCCAGCACCGCATCGATGGGGGGTTCAGGCTACGAGCAGTACTTC.

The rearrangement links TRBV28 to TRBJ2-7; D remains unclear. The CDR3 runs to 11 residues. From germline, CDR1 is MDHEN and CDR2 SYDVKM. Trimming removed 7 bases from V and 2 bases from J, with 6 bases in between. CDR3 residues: CASKDPYEQYF. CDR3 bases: TGTGCCAGCAAGGACCCCTACGAGCAGTACTTC. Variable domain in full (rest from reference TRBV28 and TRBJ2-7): DVKVTQSSRYLVKRTGEKVFLECVQDMDHENMFWYRQDPGLGLRLIYFSYDVKMKEKGDIPEGYSVSREKKERFSLILESASTNQTSMYLCASKDPYEQYFGPGTRLTVT.

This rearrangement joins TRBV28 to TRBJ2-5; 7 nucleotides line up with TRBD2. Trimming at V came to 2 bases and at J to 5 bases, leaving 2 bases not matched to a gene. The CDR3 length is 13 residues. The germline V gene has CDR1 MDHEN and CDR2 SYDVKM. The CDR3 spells CASSLSGAETQYF. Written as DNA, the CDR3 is TGTGCCAGCAGTTTAAGCGGGGCGGAGACCCAGTACTTC.

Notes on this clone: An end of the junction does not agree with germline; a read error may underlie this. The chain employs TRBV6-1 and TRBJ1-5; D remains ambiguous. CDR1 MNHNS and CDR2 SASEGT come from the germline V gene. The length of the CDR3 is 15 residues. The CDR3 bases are TGTGCCAGCAGGGAAGGACGTGGGTGGAATCAGCCCCAGCATTTT. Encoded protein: CASREGRGWNQPQHF.

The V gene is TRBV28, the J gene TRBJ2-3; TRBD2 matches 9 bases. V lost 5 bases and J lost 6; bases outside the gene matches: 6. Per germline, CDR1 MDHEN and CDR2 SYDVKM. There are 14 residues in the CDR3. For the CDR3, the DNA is TGTGCCAGCAGTCGTAGCGGGAGAGTGGATACGCAGTATTTT. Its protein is CASSRSGRVDTQYF.

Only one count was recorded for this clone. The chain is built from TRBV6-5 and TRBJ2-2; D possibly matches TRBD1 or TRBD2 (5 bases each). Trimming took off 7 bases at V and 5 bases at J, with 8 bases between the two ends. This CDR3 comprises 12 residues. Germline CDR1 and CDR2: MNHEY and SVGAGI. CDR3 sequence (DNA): TGTGCCAGCACCGAGGGGACCGGGGAGCTGTTTTTT. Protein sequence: CASTEGTGELFF.

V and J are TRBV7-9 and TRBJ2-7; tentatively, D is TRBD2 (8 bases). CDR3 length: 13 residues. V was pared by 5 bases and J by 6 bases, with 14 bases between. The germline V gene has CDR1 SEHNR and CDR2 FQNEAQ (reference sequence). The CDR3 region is CASSRDSGSEQYF. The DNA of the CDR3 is TGTGCCAGCAGCCGGGACAGCGGGAGCGAGCAGTACTTC.

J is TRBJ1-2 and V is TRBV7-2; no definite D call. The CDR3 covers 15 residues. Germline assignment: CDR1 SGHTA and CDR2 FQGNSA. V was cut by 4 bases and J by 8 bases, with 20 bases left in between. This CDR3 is CASSSPGLTGKGYTF. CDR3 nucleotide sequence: TGTGCCAGCAGCTCTCCGGGCCTAACCGGGAAGGGCTACACCTTC.

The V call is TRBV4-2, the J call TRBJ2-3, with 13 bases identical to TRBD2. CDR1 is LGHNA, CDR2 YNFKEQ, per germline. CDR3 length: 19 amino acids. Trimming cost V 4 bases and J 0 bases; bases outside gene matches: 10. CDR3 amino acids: CASSPRLAGGGSSTDTQYF. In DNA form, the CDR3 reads TGTGCCAGCAGCCCTCGACTAGCGGGAGGCGGTTCTAGCACAGATACGCAGTATTTT.

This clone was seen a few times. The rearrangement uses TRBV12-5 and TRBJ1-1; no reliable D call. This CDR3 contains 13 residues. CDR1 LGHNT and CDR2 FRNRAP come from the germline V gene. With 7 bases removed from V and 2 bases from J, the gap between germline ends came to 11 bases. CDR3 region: CASAPRGNTEAFF. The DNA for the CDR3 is TGTGCTAGTGCCCCCCGGGGAAACACTGAAGCTTTCTTT.

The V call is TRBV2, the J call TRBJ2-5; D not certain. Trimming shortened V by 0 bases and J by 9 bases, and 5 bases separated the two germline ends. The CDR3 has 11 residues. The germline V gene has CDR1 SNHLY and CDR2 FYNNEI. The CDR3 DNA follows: TGTGCCAGCAGTGAAGCCCTCGCCCAGTACTTC. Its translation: CASSEALAQYF.

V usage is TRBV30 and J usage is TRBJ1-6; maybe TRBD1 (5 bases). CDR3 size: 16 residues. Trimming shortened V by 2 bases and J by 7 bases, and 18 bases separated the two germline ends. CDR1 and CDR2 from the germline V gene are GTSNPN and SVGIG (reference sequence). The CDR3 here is CAWSRGAGTGNSPLHF. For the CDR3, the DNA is TGTGCCTGGAGTAGGGGCGCCGGGACGGGGAATTCACCCCTCCACTTT. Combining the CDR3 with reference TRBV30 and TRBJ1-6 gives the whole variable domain SQTIHQWPATLVQPVGSPLSLECTVEGTSNPNLYWYRQAAGRGLQLLFYSVGIGQISSEVPQNLSASRPQDRQFILSSKKLLLSDSGFYLCAWSRGAGTGNSPLHFGNGTRLTVT.

The CDR3 region is CASSMANRVIADTQYF. The CDR3 coding sequence is TGTGCCAGTAGTATGGCAAACAGGGTTATAGCAGATACGCAGTATTTT. The chain has TRBV19 and TRBJ2-3, with D possibly matching TRBD1 (6 bases). Trimming took off 3 bases at V and 4 bases at J, with 17 bases between the two ends. The CDR3 loop spans 16 amino acids. The germline V gene has CDR1 LNHDA and CDR2 SQIVND (reference sequence).

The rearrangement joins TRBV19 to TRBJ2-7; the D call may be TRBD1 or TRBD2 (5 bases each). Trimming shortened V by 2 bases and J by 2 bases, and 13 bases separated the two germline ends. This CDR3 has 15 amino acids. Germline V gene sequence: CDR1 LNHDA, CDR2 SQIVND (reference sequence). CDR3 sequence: CASSILGTDPYEQYF. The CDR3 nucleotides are TGTGCCAGTAGTATATTGGGGACGGACCCCTACGAGCAGTACTTC.

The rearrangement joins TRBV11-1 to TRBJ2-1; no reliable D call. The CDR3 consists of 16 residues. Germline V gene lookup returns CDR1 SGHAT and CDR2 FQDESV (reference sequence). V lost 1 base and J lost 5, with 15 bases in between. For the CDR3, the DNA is TGTGCCAGCAGCTTAGAACGAGTCGGGCCGAACAATGAGCAGTTCTTC. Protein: CASSLERVGPNNEQFF.

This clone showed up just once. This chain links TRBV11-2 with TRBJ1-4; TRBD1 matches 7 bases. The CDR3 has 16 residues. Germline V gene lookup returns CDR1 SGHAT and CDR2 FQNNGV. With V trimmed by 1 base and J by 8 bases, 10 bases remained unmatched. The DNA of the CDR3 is TGTGCCAGCAGCTTAGGGTACACGGGACAGTTAGAAAAACTGTTTTTT. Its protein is CASSLGYTGQLEKLFF.

Here the CDR3 reads CASSALELGNEQFF. In nucleotides, the CDR3 is TGTGCCAGCAGCGCCCTAGAGCTAGGCAATGAGCAGTTCTTC. The chain uses TRBV7-2 and TRBJ2-1; D is undetermined. This CDR3 region has 14 residues. Germline V gene lookup returns CDR1 SGHTA and CDR2 FQGNSA. The ends were cut back, 5 bases at V and 6 bases at J, with 14 bases in the middle.

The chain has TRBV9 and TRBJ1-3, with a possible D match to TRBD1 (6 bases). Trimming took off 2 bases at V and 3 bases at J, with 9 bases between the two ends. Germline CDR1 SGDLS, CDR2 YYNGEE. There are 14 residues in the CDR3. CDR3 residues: CASSVQGFGNTIYF. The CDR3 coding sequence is TGTGCCAGCAGCGTTCAGGGGTTTGGAAACACCATATATTTT.